A single sample gave rise to the 26 T cell receptor beta chains below, sequenced in a study of response to subunit inactivated influenza vaccine. TCRdb re-analysed the RT-PCR reads in MiXCR, keeping a single row per CDR3 protein. The table lists roughly 500,000 distinct CDR3 sequences, about 15% of them singletons. Sequenced material: CD4+ T cells sorted from PBMCs, taken about 24 months after vaccination. The receptors were gathered from a man aged 50-75 years who received an inactivated influenza vaccine.

V and J are TRBV7-9 and TRBJ1-3; D is unresolved. The CDR3 spans 15 residues. Germline V gene sequence: CDR1 SEHNR, CDR2 FQNEAQ (reference sequence). The V and J ends lost 5 bases and 0 bases respectively, with 11 bases between them. CDR3 sequence: CASSNFRRSGNTIYF. The CDR3 nucleotides read TGTGCCAGCAGCAATTTTCGACGCTCTGGAAACACCATATATTTT.

This clonotype was counted ten times or more. V and J are TRBV11-2 and TRBJ2-1; TRBD2 aligns across 9 bases. Looked up from germline, CDR1 is SGHAT and CDR2 is FQNNGV. CDR3 size: 16 residues. With 6 bases clipped from V and 5 bases from J, the junction kept 11 bases outside the gene matches. The CDR3 spells CASRKGAGGRNNEQFF. Here the CDR3 DNA reads TGTGCCAGCAGGAAGGGGGCGGGAGGGCGAAACAATGAGCAGTTCTTC.

There are a few counts of this clonotype. The chain joins TRBV6-2 or TRBV6-3 to TRBJ2-6; unclear D gene. The germline gives CDR1 MNHEY, CDR2 SVGEGT. With 10 bases removed from V and 8 bases from J, the gap between germline ends came to 9 bases. The CDR3 totals 11 residues. CDR3 loop: CATLRTNVLTF. CDR3 bases: TGTGCCACGCTCAGGACCAACGTCCTGACTTTC.

This clonotype turned up a few times. The chain is built from TRBV25-1 and TRBJ2-7; the D call may be TRBD1 or TRBD2 (5 bases each). The CDR3 extends over 18 amino acids. Germline V CDR1 and CDR2: MGHDK, SYGVNS. V was clipped by 3 bases and J by 3 bases, with 24 bases between them. CDR3 sequence reads: CASSDIFLWDLRVYEQYF. CDR3 coding DNA: TGTGCCAGCAGTGATATTTTTCTGTGGGACCTGAGGGTCTACGAGCAGTACTTC.

This chain joins TRBV25-1 and TRBJ1-6; no firm D call. The CDR3 consists of 13 residues. Germline V lookup: CDR1 MGHDK, CDR2 SYGVNS. V was trimmed by 3 bases and J by 4 bases, leaving 4 bases between them. The CDR3 nucleotides are TGTGCCAGCAGTGATACTTATAATTCACCCCTCCACTTT. This encodes CASSDTYNSPLHF.

In this sample, this clonotype turned up a few times. The chain joins TRBV3-1 to TRBJ2-3; 7 positions match TRBD2. With V trimmed by 6 bases and J by 5 bases, 2 bases remained unmatched. Germline V gene sequence: CDR1 LGHDT, CDR2 YNNKEL (reference sequence). This CDR3 is 12 amino acids long. CDR3 sequence reads: CASSRGEDTQYF. Written as DNA, the CDR3 is TGTGCCAGCAGTCGGGGGGAAGATACGCAGTATTTT.

This clonotype has a handful of counts. The chain employs TRBV12-3 or TRBV12-4 and TRBJ2-1, with TRBD1 matching over 7 bases. V lost 9 bases and J lost 6; bases outside the gene matches: 8. The CDR3 runs to 13 residues. CDR3 sequence: CASGGTARNEQFF. The CDR3 nucleotides read TGTGCCAGTGGTGGGACAGCTCGCAATGAGCAGTTCTTC.

This clonotype showed up just a few times. This chain uses TRBV18 with TRBJ2-3; D gene uncertain. CDR3 length: 14 amino acids. Germline V gene data show CDR1 as KGHSH and CDR2 as LQKENI. The V and J ends lost 9 bases and 4 bases respectively, with 17 bases between them. CDR3 DNA: TGTGCCAGTTATACGCGCAACGAAGCAGATACGCAGTATTTT. This translates into CASYTRNEADTQYF.

This clonotype has more than one count but fewer than ten. The chain recombines TRBV7-2 with TRBJ2-3; no firm D call. The CDR3 totals 16 residues. V dropped 5 bases and J dropped 5 bases, with 20 bases sitting between them. Germline loops: CDR1 SGHTA, CDR2 FQGNSA. CDR3 bases: TGTGCCAGCAGCACCTCAAATTTCCCTTTCGTAGATACGCAGTATTTT. This encodes CASSTSNFPFVDTQYF. Filled out from reference TRBV7-2 and TRBJ2-3, the complete variable domain reads GAGVSQSPSNKVTEKGKDVELRCDPISGHTALYWYRQSLGQGLEFLIYFQGNSAPDKSGLPSDRFSAERTGGSVSTLTIQRTQQEDSAVYLCASSTSNFPFVDTQYFGPGTRLTVL.

A few counts support this clonotype. One end of the junction fails to match germline, which may point to a read error. The chain combines TRBV12-3 or TRBV12-4 with TRBJ2-1, with 10 bases that match TRBD2. The CDR3 loop spans 14 amino acids. CDR3 bases: TGTGCCAGCACTTTAGCGGGGGGCCGAAATGAGCAGTTCTTC. Its protein product is CASTLAGGRNEQFF.

This clonotype was detected only a few times. The V gene is TRBV9, the J gene TRBJ2-3; D may be TRBD2 (6 bases). From germline, CDR1 is SGDLS and CDR2 YYNGEE. V shed 4 bases and J shed 1 base, with 13 bases lying between them. This CDR3 spans 15 amino acids. The CDR3 DNA is TGTGCCAGCAGCACCCGGGTAGCGGGCACAGATACGCAGTATTTT. Translation: CASSTRVAGTDTQYF.

The J gene is TRBJ1-2, the V gene TRBV28; D call uncertain. Germline V lookup: CDR1 MDHEN, CDR2 SYDVKM. CDR3 length: 11 amino acids. V was cut by 8 bases and J by 6 bases, with 10 bases left in between. The chain's CDR3 is CASLGRNGYTF. As DNA, the CDR3 is TGTGCCAGCCTAGGACGAAATGGCTACACCTTC.

The V gene is TRBV3-1, the J gene TRBJ2-1; no firm D call. CDR3 length: 16 amino acids. V lost 1 base and J 0 bases, leaving 10 bases between the germline ends. The germline CDR1 and CDR2 sequences are LGHDT and YNNKEL (reference sequence). The CDR3 is CASSQGTASSYNEQFF. Written as DNA, the CDR3 is TGTGCCAGCAGCCAAGGAACGGCAAGCTCCTACAATGAGCAGTTCTTC.

The V call is TRBV20-1, the J call TRBJ2-3; 8 bases map to TRBD2. Germline CDR1 DFQATT, CDR2 SNEGSKA (reference sequence). The CDR3 sequence is 14 residues long. J gave up 0 bases and V 3 bases, and 2 bases lay outside the gene matches. The CDR3, as DNA: TGCAGTGCTAGGCTAGCGGGTAGCACAGATACGCAGTATTTT. The encoded protein is CSARLAGSTDTQYF.

The rearrangement joins TRBV20-1 to TRBJ2-7; 9 bases line up with TRBD1. Unmatched junction bases numbered 12, after V lost 2 bases and J lost 7 bases. Germline V gene data show CDR1 as DFQATT and CDR2 as SNEGSKA (reference sequence). CDR3 size: 15 residues. The DNA for the CDR3 is TGCAGTGCTAGACGCCGGGACAGGGCCTCCCGGGAGCAGTACTTC. It is translated as CSARRRDRASREQYF.

The J gene is TRBJ2-5, the V gene TRBV29-1; D is uncertain. This CDR3 region has 11 residues. Germline values: CDR1 SQVTM, CDR2 ANQGSEA. The V end was cut by 5 bases, the J end by 4 bases, with 8 bases between. CDR3 bases: TGCAGCGTTAAGAAGGGAGAGACCCAGTACTTC. Its translation is CSVKKGETQYF.

The chain is built from TRBV29-1 and TRBJ2-3; 8 bases are a match to TRBD2. Germline CDR1 and CDR2: SQVTM and ANQGSEA. CDR3 size: 16 residues. J was trimmed by 5 bases and V by 6 bases; bases with no gene match: 16. The CDR3 nucleotides read TGCAGCGTGAGAGGGTTAGGCGGGAGGCCGGGAGATACGCAGTATTTT. Amino acid sequence: CSVRGLGGRPGDTQYF.

This clonotype was seen more than once but under ten times. This chain uses TRBV12-3 or TRBV12-4 with TRBJ2-1; 8 bases match TRBD2. The CDR3 has 13 residues. The trim removed 6 bases at V and 9 bases at J, leaving 7 bases unmatched. For the CDR3, the DNA is TGTGCCAGCAGCCGGACCCGGGGGGGTGAGCAGTTCTTC. Translation: CASSRTRGGEQFF.

The chain employs TRBV7-9 and TRBJ2-7; D is unclear. V was cut by 5 bases and J by 5 bases, with 16 bases left in between. The CDR3 loop spans 14 amino acids. Germline values: CDR1 SEHNR, CDR2 FQNEAQ (reference sequence). CDR3: CASSPLGPLNEQYF. The CDR3 DNA reads as TGTGCCAGCAGCCCATTAGGGCCTCTTAACGAGCAGTACTTC.

The chain employs TRBV20-1 and TRBJ2-1, with TRBD2 matching 7 bases. Looked up from germline, CDR1 is DFQATT and CDR2 is SNEGSKA (reference sequence). This CDR3 contains 17 residues. The V gene end was trimmed by 0 bases and the J gene end by 0 bases; junction bases not matched to a gene: 8. The CDR3, as DNA: TGCAGTGCTAGAGATTTACGGCTAGCGGACTCCTACAATGAGCAGTTCTTC. Its translation is CSARDLRLADSYNEQFF.

In its sample, this clonotype was seen a few times. The J gene is TRBJ2-3, the V gene TRBV5-1, with 12 nucleotides matching TRBD1. CDR3 length: 17 amino acids. V shed 3 bases and J 3 bases; nucleotides not matched to a gene: 8. The germline V gene encodes CDR1 SGHRS and CDR2 YFSETQ. The DNA of the CDR3 is TGCGCCAGCAGCTCCGGGACAGGGGGCGCGTGGACAGATACGCAGTATTTT. Amino acids: CASSSGTGGAWTDTQYF.

A few counts support this clonotype. Here the CDR3 reads CASSPSDRDIYGYTF. For the CDR3, the DNA is TGTGCCAGCAGTCCCTCGGACAGGGATATCTATGGCTACACCTTC. The V and J genes are TRBV12-3 or TRBV12-4 and TRBJ1-2, with 8 bases lining up with TRBD1. The CDR3 extends over 15 amino acids. The V gene end was trimmed by 5 bases and the J gene end by 4 bases; junction bases not matched to a gene: 9.

In its sample, this clonotype was seen a few times. V and J are TRBV7-2 and TRBJ1-2, with D possibly matching TRBD1 (6 bases). The CDR3 is 13 residues long. Trimming cost V 5 bases and J 4 bases, with 11 bases left between them. CDR1 SGHTA and CDR2 FQGNSA come from the germline V gene. Here the CDR3 DNA reads TGTGCCAGCAGCAACGACAGGCGCTATGGCTACACCTTC. Translating gives CASSNDRRYGYTF.

The V call is TRBV5-6, the J call TRBJ2-1; tentatively, D is TRBD2 (5 bases). There are 14 residues in the CDR3. Germline loops: CDR1 SGHDT, CDR2 YYEEEE. V lost 4 bases and J lost 6, with 14 bases in between. The CDR3 nucleotides read TGTGCCAGCAGCCCGGTCTCCGAGGGCAATGAGCAGTTCTTC. Protein product: CASSPVSEGNEQFF.

The rearrangement joins TRBV7-2 to TRBJ1-3; D remains ambiguous. Looked up from germline, CDR1 is SGHTA and CDR2 is FQGNSA. Trimming shortened V by 5 bases and J by 0 bases, and 11 bases separated the two germline ends. The CDR3 consists of 15 residues. The CDR3 coding sequence is TGTGCCAGCAGCCCCCGGCTGAACTCTGGAAACACCATATATTTT. It specifies CASSPRLNSGNTIYF.

This clonotype was detected only a few times. This sequence joins TRBV11-2 and TRBJ2-5; D uncertain. This CDR3 has 15 amino acids. Deletions cut 5 bases from V and 2 bases from J, with 15 bases between. The V gene's germline CDR1 is SGHAT and CDR2 FQNNGV. Here the CDR3 DNA reads TGTGCCAGCAGCCACCCGCGAGGAAAGCAAGAGACCCAGTACTTC. Translated: CASSHPRGKQETQYF.